This T cell receptor beta chain is drawn from a study of T cell repertoires in cytomegalovirus infection. For the study at large: The public TCR beta signatures pointed to both CMV infection and matching HLA type.

General study points: Public TCR beta family frequency separated CMV-and-HLA carriers, including in an independent cohort. Within the response measured ex vivo, HLA-C-restricted CMV-specific TCR beta clonotypes were dominant.

J lost 5 bases, V lost 6 bases, and 6 bases had no gene match. The CDR3 sequence is 14 residues long. Germline values: CDR1 MNHNS, CDR2 SASEGT. TCRdb passed the reads through MiXCR, listing each CDR3 protein once. The repertoire includes around 78,000 distinct CDR3 sequences, 35% to 45% of them detected once, and 85% to 95% sits in the top ten. This clonotype qualifies as large. The antigen is not known. Sequencing used CD8+ T cells from cultured PBMCs, obtained from culture after CMV antigen stimulation. V is TRBV6-1 and J is TRBJ1-4; TRBD1 matches at 7 bases. This clonotype was obtained from a human donor in good health (CMV status not recorded). Some clones in this sample may be carry-over from other donors' samples. The chain's CDR3 is CASSGGQKNEKLFF. In DNA form, the CDR3 reads TGTGCCAGCAGCGGGGGACAGAAAAATGAAAAACTGTTTTTT.